Reported below is one T cell receptor beta chain. What it binds is not known. The CDR3 loop spans 13 amino acids. Germline V gene sequence: CDR1 MNHEY, CDR2 SVGAGI. Trimming stripped 5 bases from V and 6 bases from J, with 13 bases between. This entry comes from a study of cytomegalovirus exposure and HLA in healthy donors. Findings and caveats of the study: As immune exposure information, only CMV serostatus was available. HLA allele associations emerged for fewer than 20,000 TCR beta sequences in a later analysis, at 0.05 false discovery rate. A later analysis linked a missense DCLRE1C variant to TCR beta V- and J-gene trimming.

PCR was performed using 60 Vbeta and 13 Jbeta primers. TCRdb's table, derived via immunoSEQ multiplex PCR, lists solely in-frame clones and lacks some. The sample yields about 180,000 clones, more than 75% seen once. The sample was PBMCs. The receptor was derived from a woman in her thirties in good health and CMV-seropositive. This chain uses TRBV6-5 with TRBJ1-1, with no clear D. The CDR3 bases are TGTGCCAGCAGTGATCCCCTTAGAGCTGAAGCTTTCTTT. Translation gives CASSDPLRAEAFF.